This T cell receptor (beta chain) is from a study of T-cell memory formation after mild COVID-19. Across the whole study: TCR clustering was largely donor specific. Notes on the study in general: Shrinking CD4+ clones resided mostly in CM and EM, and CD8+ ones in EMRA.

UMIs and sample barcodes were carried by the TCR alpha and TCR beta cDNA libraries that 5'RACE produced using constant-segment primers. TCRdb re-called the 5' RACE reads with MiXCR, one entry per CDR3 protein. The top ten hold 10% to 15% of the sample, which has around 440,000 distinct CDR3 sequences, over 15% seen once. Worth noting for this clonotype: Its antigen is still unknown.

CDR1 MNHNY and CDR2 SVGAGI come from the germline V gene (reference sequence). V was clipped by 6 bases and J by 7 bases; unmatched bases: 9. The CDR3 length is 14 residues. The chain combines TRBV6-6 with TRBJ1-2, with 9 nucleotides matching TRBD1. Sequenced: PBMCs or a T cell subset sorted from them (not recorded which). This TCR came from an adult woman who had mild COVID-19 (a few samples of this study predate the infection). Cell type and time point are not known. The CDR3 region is CASRHGDRVSGYTF. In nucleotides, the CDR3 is TGTGCCAGCAGACACGGGGACAGGGTTTCTGGCTACACCTTC.